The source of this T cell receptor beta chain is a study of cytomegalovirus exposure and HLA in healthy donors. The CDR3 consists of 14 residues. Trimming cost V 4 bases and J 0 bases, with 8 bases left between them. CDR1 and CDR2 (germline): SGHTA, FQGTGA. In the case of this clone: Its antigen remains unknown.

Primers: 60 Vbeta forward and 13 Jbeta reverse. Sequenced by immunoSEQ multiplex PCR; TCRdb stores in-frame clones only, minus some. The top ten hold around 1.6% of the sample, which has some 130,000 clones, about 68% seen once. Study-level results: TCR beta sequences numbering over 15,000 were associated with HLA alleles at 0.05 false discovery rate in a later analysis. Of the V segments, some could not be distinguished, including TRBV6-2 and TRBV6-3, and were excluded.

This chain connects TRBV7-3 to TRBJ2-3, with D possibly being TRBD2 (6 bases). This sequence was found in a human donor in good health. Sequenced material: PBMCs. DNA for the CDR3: TGTGCCAGCAGCTCCGGGACTAGCACAGATACGCAGTATTTT. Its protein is CASSSGTSTDTQYF.